A single sample gave rise to the 21 T cell receptor beta chains below, sequenced in a study of cytomegalovirus exposure and HLA in healthy donors (dated by TCRdb to about 2017). Libraries were prepared through the immunoSEQ multiplex PCR assay. Entries here come from immuneACCESS through TCRdb and include only in-frame sequences with V and J called. Some clones fail to appear in such tables; in the studies checked, an unresolved V gene covers under half of the shortfall, and the cause of the remainder is unknown. Here the sample has fewer than 350,000 clones; approximately 90% occur a single time. The ten largest account for 0.92% of the sample. The sequenced sample consisted of PBMCs. The receptors here all came from a woman aged 18-29 years in good health and CMV-seronegative.

The count of this clone is one. The chain couples TRBV28 to TRBJ2-3, with a possible D match to TRBD1 (6 bases). V was clipped by 5 bases and J by 2 bases, with 14 bases between them. The CDR3 is 15 residues long. CDR1 is MDHEN, CDR2 SYDVKM, per germline. This CDR3 reads CASSPSGATTDTQYF. The CDR3 coding sequence is TGTGCCAGCAGTCCGTCAGGGGCCACCACAGATACGCAGTATTTT.

The genes are TRBV28 and TRBJ2-6; 7 nucleotides align to TRBD1. The germline V gene encodes CDR1 MDHEN and CDR2 SYDVKM. Trimming at V came to 7 bases and at J to 0 bases, leaving 9 bases not matched to a gene. The CDR3 is made up of 17 amino acids. The CDR3 is CASTQGIYNSGANVLTF. Here the CDR3 DNA reads TGTGCCAGCACACAGGGGATCTATAACTCTGGGGCCAACGTCCTGACTTTC.

This chain connects TRBV7-3 to TRBJ2-5; TRBD2 might be the D (6 bases). The germline gives CDR1 SGHTA, CDR2 FQGTGA. Trimming pared 5 bases from V and 7 bases from J, leaving 17 bases between. CDR3 length: 14 residues. CDR3 sequence (DNA): TGTGCCAGCAGCGAGAAGGGTCCGGAGGGGACCCAGTACTTC. It specifies CASSEKGPEGTQYF.

This chain links TRBV7-3 with TRBJ2-3, with D possibly being TRBD2 (5 bases). Germline loops: CDR1 SGHTA, CDR2 FQGTGA. The CDR3 length is 14 residues. The V gene lost 2 bases and the J gene lost 3 bases, with 9 bases spanning the gap. In DNA, the CDR3 is TGTGCCAGCAGCTTAGGGAGTTGGACAGATACGCAGTATTTT. Translated, it gives CASSLGSWTDTQYF.

This chain links TRBV7-9 with TRBJ2-7, with D maybe TRBD2 (6 bases). V was clipped by 5 bases and J by 2 bases, with 22 bases between them. This CDR3 region has 17 residues. CDR1 and CDR2 from the germline V gene are SEHNR and FQNEAQ (reference sequence). DNA of the CDR3: TGTGCCAGCAGCCCGAGAGGAGGAGGGACGGCCGCCTACGAGCAGTACTTC. It specifies CASSPRGGGTAAYEQYF.

The chain employs TRBV28 and TRBJ1-2; TRBD1 aligns across 8 bases. Germline CDR1 reads MDHEN; CDR2 reads SYDVKM. Trimming cost V 6 bases and J 2 bases; bases outside gene matches: 8. The CDR3 covers 15 residues. The CDR3 is CASSLRQGRNYGYTF. The CDR3 DNA is TGTGCCAGCAGCTTGAGACAGGGGAGGAACTATGGCTACACCTTC.

The chain combines TRBV5-1 with TRBJ2-3; no firm D call. V lost 4 bases and J lost 2, with 11 bases in between. The CDR3 runs to 14 residues. CDR1 and CDR2 (germline): SGHRS, YFSETQ. In DNA, the CDR3 is TGCGCCAGCAGCCAAAGAGTCCCCACAGATACGCAGTATTTT. Residues: CASSQRVPTDTQYF.

The rearrangement uses TRBV6-5 and TRBJ1-3; a possible D gene is TRBD1 (5 bases). The CDR3 has 12 amino acids. Germline-derived CDR1 and CDR2 are MNHEY and SVGAGI. V lost 0 bases and J lost 16, with 13 bases in between. CDR3 protein: CASSYSGGPFYF. The CDR3 DNA sequence: TGTGCCAGCAGTTACTCCGGGGGACCATTCTATTTT.

The V and J genes are TRBV19 and TRBJ1-2; a possible D gene is TRBD1 (5 bases). Germline V lookup: CDR1 LNHDA, CDR2 SQIVND (reference sequence). The CDR3 totals 15 residues. The V and J ends lost 5 bases and 4 bases respectively, with 17 bases between them. DNA for the CDR3: TGTGCCAGTAGTTCGGGACCCGGGAGCTCCTATGGCTACACCTTC. Translated: CASSSGPGSSYGYTF.

This clone was picked up a small number of times. CDR3 nucleotides: TGTGCCAGCAGCGTTATGACAGGGATTCAGCCCCAGCATTTT. Amino acids: CASSVMTGIQPQHF. V usage is TRBV5-6 and J usage is TRBJ1-5; 7 positions agree with TRBD1. V lost 4 bases, J lost 6 bases, and 7 bases stayed unmatched. Looked up from germline, CDR1 is SGHDT and CDR2 is YYEEEE. The CDR3 is 14 residues long.

J is TRBJ2-3 and V is TRBV2; D might be TRBD2 (5 bases). In germline, CDR1 is SNHLY, CDR2 FYNNEI. The CDR3 consists of 15 residues. The V end lost 4 bases, the J end lost 4 bases, and 15 bases lay between the germline ends. The CDR3 protein is CASSAAPDGADTQYF. The CDR3, as DNA: TGTGCCAGCAGTGCAGCGCCAGACGGGGCAGATACGCAGTATTTT.

The chain is built from TRBV30 and TRBJ2-7; 8 bases match TRBD1. J was trimmed by 4 bases and V by 5 bases; bases with no gene match: 7. Per germline, CDR1 GTSNPN and CDR2 SVGIG (reference sequence). The CDR3 consists of 13 residues. The CDR3 DNA reads TGTGCCTGGGAAATACAGGGGGAATACGAGCAGTACTTC. Amino acids: CAWEIQGEYEQYF. Full variable domain (remainder filled in from reference TRBV30 and TRBJ2-7): SQTIHQWPATLVQPVGSPLSLECTVEGTSNPNLYWYRQAAGRGLQLLFYSVGIGQISSEVPQNLSASRPQDRQFILSSKKLLLSDSGFYLCAWEIQGEYEQYFGPGTRLTVT.

The V and J genes are TRBV9 and TRBJ1-4; D not resolved. Germline values: CDR1 SGDLS, CDR2 YYNGEE. There are 16 residues in the CDR3. V gave up 2 bases and J gave up 0 bases, with 11 bases separating them. CDR3 region: CASSVGSGSTNEKLFF. In DNA form, the CDR3 reads TGTGCCAGCAGCGTCGGCTCGGGGTCAACTAATGAAAAACTGTTTTTT.

This sequence joins TRBV5-6 and TRBJ1-5; a possible D gene is TRBD1 (6 bases). Germline CDR1 and CDR2: SGHDT and YYEEEE. Trimming shortened V by 3 bases and J by 3 bases, and 10 bases separated the two germline ends. The CDR3 has 14 amino acids. The CDR3 protein is CASSSTGINQPQHF. Written as DNA, the CDR3 is TGTGCCAGCAGCTCGACAGGTATCAATCAGCCCCAGCATTTT.

The chain recombines TRBV6-5 with TRBJ2-5; D possibly corresponds to TRBD2 (5 bases). Germline V CDR1 and CDR2: MNHEY, SVGAGI. V lost 5 bases and J lost 5, with 12 bases in between. The CDR3 runs 13 residues. The CDR3 reads CASSLLPGETQYF. The CDR3 nucleotides read TGTGCCAGCAGTCTCTTGCCGGGGGAGACCCAGTACTTC.

For this clone: A junction boundary mismatches the germline segment, possibly from a read error. The chain combines TRBV4-1 with TRBJ2-3, with 9 nucleotides matching TRBD2. This CDR3 has 15 residues. CDR1 MGHRA and CDR2 YSYEKL come from the germline V gene. The CDR3 here is CASSQAGGTTYTQYF. The CDR3, as DNA: TGCGCCAGCAGCCAGGCGGGAGGGACCACATATACGCAGTATTTT.

The chain employs TRBV13 and TRBJ2-1; possibly TRBD2 for D (5 bases). Germline-derived CDR1 and CDR2 are PRHDT and FYEKMQ (reference sequence). The CDR3 extends over 13 amino acids. V gave up 8 bases and J gave up 8 bases, with 16 bases separating them. CDR3 coding DNA: TGTGCCAGCGGGCCGGGGTTCTCTTATGAGCAGTTCTTC. Protein sequence: CASGPGFSYEQFF. Full variable domain (outside the CDR3, taken from reference TRBV13 and TRBJ2-1): AAGVIQSPRHLIKEKRETATLKCYPIPRHDTVYWYQQGPGQDPQFLISFYEKMQSDKGSIPDRFSAQQFSDYHSELNMSSLELGDSALYFCASGPGFSYEQFFGPGTRLTVL.

This chain joins TRBV9 and TRBJ2-1; 9 nucleotides line up with TRBD2. The CDR3 has 17 amino acids. Germline V gene data show CDR1 as SGDLS and CDR2 as YYNGEE. The trim removed 0 bases at V and 8 bases at J, leaving 12 bases unmatched. CDR3 in amino acids: CASSVGRRGGRADEQFF. The DNA of the CDR3 is TGTGCCAGCAGCGTAGGTCGTCGGGGCGGGAGGGCCGATGAGCAGTTCTTC.

V and J are TRBV4-3 and TRBJ2-5, with TRBD2 identical over 12 bases. There are 15 residues in the CDR3. Germline V gene data show CDR1 as LGHNA and CDR2 as YSLEER. V lost 1 base to trimming and J lost 6 bases; unmatched junction nucleotides: 3. The CDR3 loop reads CASSQGLAGGKTQYF. CDR3 bases: TGCGCCAGCAGCCAAGGGCTAGCGGGGGGGAAGACCCAGTACTTC.

The rearrangement uses TRBV27 and TRBJ2-5; 14 nucleotides align to TRBD2. CDR1 is MNHEY and CDR2 is SMNVEV in the germline V gene (reference sequence). V gave up 2 bases and J gave up 5 bases; unmatched junction bases: 10. The CDR3 runs 18 residues. CDR3 DNA sequence: TGTGCCAGCAGTTTACCCGGACTAGCGGGAGGTTTTCGGGAGACCCAGTACTTC. Translating it yields CASSLPGLAGGFRETQYF.

The chain employs TRBV2 and TRBJ2-3; possible D gene TRBD1, 6 bases. Trimming removed 0 bases at V and 3 bases at J, with 16 bases between. The CDR3 is 17 residues long. Germline CDR1 is SNHLY and CDR2 is FYNNEI. Here the CDR3 DNA reads TGTGCCAGCAGTGAAGCAAGTGGCAGGGGTTCGACAGATACGCAGTATTTT. It yields the protein CASSEASGRGSTDTQYF.